This TCR beta chain is from a study of blood T cells in healthy people across ages. Study at large: Template switching recovered approximately one barcoded beta molecule for every two T cells. The study, taken as a whole, reports: Age advanced and TCR beta diversity per million T cells fell, roughly linearly. Expanded clonotype changes were possibly confounded by unknown donor CMV status.

This CDR3 has 15 amino acids. Germline CDR1 is ENHRY and CDR2 is SYGVKD. After removal of 7 bases from V and 1 base from J, the junction contained 7 bases not matched to a gene. Comment on this clonotype: What it recognizes is unknown.

Sample-barcoded 5' priming and a J-beta primer mix drove a second PCR of roughly 6 to 12 cycles. CDR3-containing paired-end reads numbered at least 3 million in each sample. Each CDR3 protein is one row after TCRdb ran MiXCR on the 5' RACE reads. The table shows 700,000 to 800,000 distinct CDR3 sequences, with approximately 43% occurring only once. This chain links TRBV10-3 with TRBJ2-3; 8 bases fit TRBD2. The source material was blood. This receptor was identified in an older woman in good health. Here the CDR3 DNA reads TGTGCCATCACTAGGAGCGGGGGCCGCACAGATACGCAGTATTTT. Translating it yields CAITRSGGRTDTQYF.